This T cell receptor (beta chain) was retrieved from a study of cytomegalovirus exposure and HLA in healthy donors. In germline, CDR1 is MNHEY, CDR2 SVGAGI. The ends were cut back, 7 bases at V and 7 bases at J, with 16 bases in the middle. This CDR3 comprises 13 residues. General study points: Usually a TCR sequence was rare, but some public TCRs were found in many donors. Under in vitro conditions, a few CMV-associated chains were confirmed as specific for CMV antigens. Clusters of TCRs from the first cohort tended to co-occur in the roughly 120 validation repertoires (as a later analysis found). Reportedly, cytomegalovirus status was diagnosed with high sensitivity and specificity.

Comments on this clone: Its cognate antigen is unknown.

Sequenced by immunoSEQ multiplex PCR; TCRdb stores in-frame clones only, minus some. The table has just under 65,000 clones, 85% to 95% seen once. The chain employs TRBV6-5 and TRBJ2-5; TRBD2 is a possible D gene (6 bases). The sequence derives from a woman between 18 and 30 years old in good health and CMV-seropositive. The sample taken for sequencing was PBMCs. Written as DNA, the CDR3 is TGTGCCAGCACCACGGGGGACGGGGCGACCCAGTACTTC. Its protein is CASTTGDGATQYF.